These 17 T cell receptor beta chains share one sample of origin, sequenced in a study of T cell responses to AZD1222 COVID-19 vaccine. Sequenced by immunoSEQ multiplex PCR; TCRdb stores in-frame clones only, minus some. Of around 84,000 clones detected, roughly 88% appear once; the ten largest clones hold about a tenth. Specimen: peripheral blood, collected on day 0 of MenACWY control vaccination. The receptors stem from an adult in good health.

The sample holds one count of this clone. V is TRBV5-1 and J is TRBJ1-1, with D unresolved. Trimming removed 0 bases from V and 1 base from J, with 7 bases in between. This CDR3 is built from 14 residues. The germline V gene encodes CDR1 SGHRS and CDR2 YFSETQ. This CDR3 reads CASSLAWGNTEAFF. CDR3 sequence (DNA): TGCGCCAGCAGCTTGGCGTGGGGGAACACTGAAGCTTTCTTT.

The rearrangement links TRBV6-5 to TRBJ1-2, with 7 bases matching TRBD1. Germline CDR1 is MNHEY and CDR2 is SVGAGI. The CDR3 totals 13 residues. Germline trimming cut 4 bases from V and 4 bases from J; bases unmatched to any gene: 3. DNA for the CDR3: TGTGCCAGCAGTTTGACAGGGCTCTATGGCTACACCTTC. Translated: CASSLTGLYGYTF.

This rearrangement joins TRBV10-1 to TRBJ2-5; 7 bases are a match to TRBD1. V lost 6 bases to trimming and J lost 1 base; unmatched junction nucleotides: 2. CDR3 length: 13 amino acids. Germline values: CDR1 WNHNN, CDR2 SYGVQD (reference sequence). In DNA, the CDR3 is TGCGCCAGCAGGGGACAGTTCCAAGAGACCCAGTACTTC. Its translation is CASRGQFQETQYF.

The J gene is TRBJ2-1, the V gene TRBV19; D may correspond to TRBD1 or TRBD2 (5 bases each). This CDR3 is built from 14 residues. CDR1 and CDR2 from the germline V gene are LNHDA and SQIVND (reference sequence). Trimming cost V 7 bases and J 3 bases, with 13 bases left between them. CDR3 coding DNA: TGTGCCAGTAAGGACGAGGGGCTCTACAATGAGCAGTTCTTC. Residues: CASKDEGLYNEQFF.

V is TRBV9 and J is TRBJ1-5; D perhaps matches TRBD1 (6 bases). The length of the CDR3 is 16 residues. With 4 bases removed from V and 10 bases from J, the gap between germline ends came to 24 bases. Germline CDR1 is SGDLS and CDR2 is YYNGEE. The CDR3 region is CASSSRGGPPHEPQHF. The CDR3 bases are TGTGCCAGCAGCTCACGTGGGGGGCCCCCTCACGAACCCCAGCATTTT.

The rearrangement joins TRBV6-5 to TRBJ1-5; D is perhaps TRBD1 (5 bases). Trimming took 7 bases from V and 7 from J, leaving 14 bases between them. The germline V gene encodes CDR1 MNHEY and CDR2 SVGAGI. CDR3 length equals 13 residues. CDR3 DNA sequence: TGTGCCAGCATCCAGGGAGGGAGCCAGCCCCAGCATTTT. Its protein is CASIQGGSQPQHF.

This clone was seen more than once but under ten times. This rearrangement joins TRBV4-3 to TRBJ2-2; 9 nucleotides match TRBD1. Germline V gene sequence: CDR1 LGHNA, CDR2 YSLEER. The CDR3 length is 17 residues. The V segment lost 2 bases and the J segment 1 base; nucleotides outside the gene matches: 5. The CDR3 nucleotides are TGCGCCAGCAGCCAAAGACCGGGACAGGGGAACACCGGGGAGCTGTTTTTT. This sequence encodes CASSQRPGQGNTGELFF.

This chain connects TRBV29-1 to TRBJ1-2, with 7 bases that match TRBD1. Germline V gene data show CDR1 as SQVTM and CDR2 as ANQGSEA. This CDR3 has 14 residues. V shed 6 bases, J shed 1 base, and the junction held 8 bases outside the gene matches. CDR3 sequence: CSVTGTAINYGYTF. CDR3 bases: TGCAGCGTAACCGGGACAGCGATTAACTATGGCTACACCTTC.

This sequence joins TRBV2 and TRBJ2-5; D assignment may be TRBD1 or TRBD2 (5 bases each). Germline values: CDR1 SNHLY, CDR2 FYNNEI. V lost 4 bases and J lost 1, with 16 bases in between. The CDR3 extends over 16 amino acids. The CDR3 sequence is CASSVGRGQIQETQYF. The CDR3 region has the DNA TGTGCCAGCAGTGTGGGGCGCGGGCAGATCCAAGAGACCCAGTACTTC.

In its sample, this clone was seen a few times. The V call is TRBV6-6, the J call TRBJ1-3; D ambiguous. This CDR3 spans 14 amino acids. V was clipped by 7 bases and J by 0 bases, with 10 bases between them. The germline V gene encodes CDR1 MNHNY and CDR2 SVGAGI (reference sequence). The CDR3 loop is CASTHGSSGNTIYF. For the CDR3, the DNA is TGTGCCAGCACCCACGGGAGCTCTGGAAACACCATATATTTT.

The genes are TRBV7-3 and TRBJ2-6; TRBD2 might be the D (5 bases). The CDR3 loop spans 15 amino acids. Trimming took off 0 bases at V and 4 bases at J, with 7 bases between the two ends. Germline-derived CDR1 and CDR2 are SGHTA and FQGTGA. In DNA, the CDR3 is TGTGCCAGCAGCTTAACCGGGAACGGGGCCAACGTCCTGACTTTC. It encodes CASSLTGNGANVLTF.

The chain carries TRBV5-8 and TRBJ1-1, with 10 bases fitting TRBD1. Germline V CDR1 and CDR2: SGHTS, YDEGEE. This CDR3 spans 13 amino acids. With 0 bases clipped from V and 10 bases from J, the junction kept 3 bases outside the gene matches. DNA of the CDR3: TGTGCCAGCAGCTTGGAGGACAGGGGGGGAGCTTTCTTT. Amino acids: CASSLEDRGGAFF.

The gene calls are TRBV7-8 and TRBJ1-2; TRBD1 agrees at 7 bases. CDR1 and CDR2 (germline): SGHVS, FQNEAQ. J was trimmed by 2 bases and V by 5 bases; bases with no gene match: 14. The CDR3 runs to 17 residues. The CDR3 nucleotides read TGTGCCAGCAGCCTATTCACCGGGACAGACAAAAACTATGGCTACACCTTC. This translates into CASSLFTGTDKNYGYTF.

The CDR3: CSGGSGSNYGYTF. As DNA, the CDR3 is TGCAGCGGGGGTTCAGGGTCTAACTATGGCTACACCTTC. The chain recombines TRBV29-1 with TRBJ1-2; tentatively, D is TRBD1 (5 bases). The CDR3 consists of 13 residues. V shed 7 bases and J shed 0 bases, with 12 bases lying between them. CDR1 is SQVTM and CDR2 is ANQGSEA in the germline V gene. The full variable domain, completed using reference TRBV29-1 and TRBJ1-2, is SAVISQKPSRDICQRGTSLTIQCQVDSQVTMMFWYRQQPGQSLTLIATANQGSEATYESGFVIDKFPISRPNLTFSTLTVSNMSPEDSSIYLCSGGSGSNYGYTFGSGTRLTVV.

The chain carries TRBV11-2 and TRBJ1-5; 7 nucleotides line up with TRBD1. This CDR3 is 15 amino acids long. Germline V lookup: CDR1 SGHAT, CDR2 FQNNGV. Trimming took 2 bases from V and 2 from J; bases not matched to a gene: 3. The CDR3 loop reads CASSLNTGGNQPQHF. In nucleotides, the CDR3 is TGTGCCAGCAGCTTAAATACAGGGGGCAATCAGCCCCAGCATTTT.

The chain joins TRBV7-2 to TRBJ2-7; 13 positions match TRBD2. The V gene end was trimmed by 5 bases and the J gene end by 0 bases; junction bases not matched to a gene: 4. The CDR3 has 16 amino acids. CDR1 and CDR2 from the germline V gene are SGHTA and FQGNSA. For the CDR3, the DNA is TGTGCCAGCAGCCCGGGACTAGCGGGGTTCTCCTACGAGCAGTACTTC. It yields the protein CASSPGLAGFSYEQYF.

Comments on this clone: The same CDR3 is also encoded by other DNA sequences in this sample. The J gene is TRBJ1-1, the V gene TRBV19; 8 bases are shared with TRBD1. The CDR3 is 13 amino acids. Germline V gene lookup returns CDR1 LNHDA and CDR2 SQIVND (reference sequence). The V gene end was trimmed by 8 bases and the J gene end by 2 bases; junction bases not matched to a gene: 4. The DNA for the CDR3 is TGTGCCAGTTCGACAGGGGTAAACACTGAAGCTTTCTTT. Amino acid sequence: CASSTGVNTEAFF.